Listed here are 23 T cell receptor beta chains from one sample, sequenced in a study of T cell responses to AZD1222 COVID-19 vaccine. The method was immunoSEQ multiplex PCR; TCRdb's version includes in-frame clones alone and lacks a portion of them. This repertoire shows 100,000 to 130,000 clones, 87% found once; its top ten account for 4.5% to 5.5%. This sample comprised peripheral blood, obtained 28 days after the second AZD1222 dose. The receptors shown here come from an adult who received the AZD1222 COVID-19 vaccine.

The V gene is TRBV7-8, the J gene TRBJ1-5; no clear D. Germline CDR1 and CDR2: SGHVS and FQNEAQ. This CDR3 spans 13 amino acids. The V gene lost 3 bases and the J gene lost 5 bases, with 8 bases spanning the gap. The CDR3, as DNA: TGTGCCAGCAGCTTGAACAGTCATCAGCCCCAGCATTTT. It encodes CASSLNSHQPQHF.

The rearrangement joins TRBV4-2 to TRBJ1-2, with 8 bases identical to TRBD1. The germline gives CDR1 LGHNA, CDR2 YNFKEQ. The CDR3 has 17 residues. V lost 0 bases and J lost 4; bases outside the gene matches: 10. CDR3 in DNA: TGTGCCAGCAGCCAAGAGGTTGGACAGGGTGGATTCTATGGCTACACCTTC. It is translated as CASSQEVGQGGFYGYTF.

The chain has TRBV4-1 and TRBJ2-1, with D perhaps matching TRBD1 (6 bases). Per the germline V gene, CDR1 is MGHRA and CDR2 is YSYEKL. This CDR3 is 14 amino acids long. The V end was cut by 0 bases, the J end by 5 bases, with 8 bases between. The chain's CDR3 is CASSQEGANNEQFF. The CDR3 DNA reads TGCGCCAGCAGCCAAGAGGGGGCCAACAATGAGCAGTTCTTC.

The chain combines TRBV6-5 with TRBJ1-2; 8 bases fit TRBD1. Germline CDR1 and CDR2: MNHEY and SVGAGI. V dropped 7 bases and J dropped 7; count of bases not matched to a gene: 8. CDR3 length: 13 amino acids. DNA for the CDR3: TGTGCCAGCATTCTACAGGGGGATGGTGGCTACACCTTC. Translation: CASILQGDGGYTF.

This clone has a single count. The chain recombines TRBV2 with TRBJ2-7; 8 bases fit TRBD2. This CDR3 region has 17 residues. Looked up from germline, CDR1 is SNHLY and CDR2 is FYNNEI. Trimming at V came to 2 bases and at J to 0 bases, leaving 9 bases not matched to a gene. The CDR3 DNA reads as TGTGCCAGCAGTGAAACTCTGAATAGCGGGATCTCCTACGAGCAGTACTTC. Amino acid sequence: CASSETLNSGISYEQYF.

This clone was seen a few times. The V call is TRBV18, the J call TRBJ1-1; 7 bases are shared with TRBD1. The CDR3 is made up of 17 amino acids. J gave up 0 bases and V 1 base, and 8 bases lay outside the gene matches. CDR1 and CDR2 (germline): KGHSH, LQKENI. CDR3 protein: CASSPQNTGVMNTEAFF. CDR3 nucleotides: TGTGCCAGCTCACCACAAAATACAGGGGTAATGAACACTGAAGCTTTCTTT.

The chain combines TRBV5-8 with TRBJ2-7, with 7 bases matching TRBD1. V trimming: 4 bases; J trimming: 3 bases; junction bases outside the gene matches: 10. Germline V gives CDR1 SGHTS, CDR2 YDEGEE. CDR3 size: 15 residues. CDR3 sequence: CASSIGTDLGYEQYF. In DNA form, the CDR3 reads TGTGCCAGCAGCATAGGGACAGACCTGGGCTACGAGCAGTACTTC.

This clone appeared once. The chain is built from TRBV19 and TRBJ2-1; D is possibly TRBD2 (6 bases). CDR3 size: 15 residues. V was cut by 8 bases and J by 0 bases, with 14 bases left in between. Germline loops: CDR1 LNHDA, CDR2 SQIVND (reference sequence). Here the CDR3 DNA reads TGTGCCAGTGGTCGGGGGTCCAGCTCCTACAATGAGCAGTTCTTC. Protein sequence: CASGRGSSSYNEQFF.

The rearrangement uses TRBV6-5 and TRBJ1-1; no definite D call. The CDR3 extends over 14 amino acids. Trimming took off 4 bases at V and 0 bases at J, with 9 bases between the two ends. Germline V lookup: CDR1 MNHEY, CDR2 SVGAGI. The CDR3: CASSLESMNTEAFF. CDR3 DNA sequence: TGTGCCAGCAGTTTGGAGAGCATGAACACTGAAGCTTTCTTT.

In DNA form, the CDR3 reads TGTGCCAGCAACGGAGGGGGAGGGGGCAGTCAGCCCCAGCATTTT. As protein: CASNGGGGGSQPQHF. The chain has TRBV6-1 and TRBJ1-5, with TRBD1 identical over 7 bases. The CDR3 covers 15 residues. J lost 6 bases, V lost 7 bases, and 12 bases had no gene match. The germline V gene has CDR1 MNHNS and CDR2 SASEGT.

The V call is TRBV5-4, the J call TRBJ2-7, with D perhaps matching TRBD1 or TRBD2 (6 bases each). The CDR3 spans 15 residues. The V and J ends lost 5 bases and 6 bases respectively, with 21 bases between them. Germline V gives CDR1 SGHNT, CDR2 YYREEE (reference sequence). CDR3 loop: CASRKMGGSVSEQYF. CDR3 nucleotides: TGTGCCAGCAGAAAAATGGGGGGCTCGGTCAGCGAGCAGTACTTC.

In DNA form, the CDR3 reads TGTGCCAGCAGTTTAGTCACAAACTATGGCTACACCTTC. The encoded protein is CASSLVTNYGYTF. The chain carries TRBV12-3 or TRBV12-4 and TRBJ1-2; D is ambiguous. The CDR3 length is 13 residues. Trimming cost V 1 base and J 2 bases, with 5 bases left between them.

This clone has just a few counts. The V and J genes are TRBV2 and TRBJ1-1, with 11 nucleotides matching TRBD1. Unmatched junction bases numbered 2, after V lost 4 bases and J lost 4 bases. Germline V lookup: CDR1 SNHLY, CDR2 FYNNEI. The CDR3 runs to 14 residues. The CDR3 nucleotides read TGTGCCAGCAGTGGGGGACAGGGGGGCACTGAAGCTTTCTTT. It yields the protein CASSGGQGGTEAFF.

The rearrangement joins TRBV10-3 to TRBJ1-2, with unresolved D. CDR3 size: 13 residues. The V end lost 4 bases, the J end lost 0 bases, and 6 bases lay between the germline ends. Germline V gives CDR1 ENHRY, CDR2 SYGVKD. The CDR3 coding sequence is TGTGCCATCAGTGGACGGGCTAACTATGGCTACACCTTC. It translates to CAISGRANYGYTF.

This clone was observed a handful of times. The chain couples TRBV28 to TRBJ2-7; a weak D match, TRBD1 (5 bases). This CDR3 comprises 15 residues. In germline, CDR1 is MDHEN, CDR2 SYDVKM. V gave up 6 bases and J gave up 3 bases, with 18 bases separating them. The CDR3: CASSPPHGHYYEQYF. CDR3 nucleotide sequence: TGTGCCAGCAGCCCCCCCCACGGACACTACTACGAGCAGTACTTC.

The DNA of the CDR3 is TGCGCCAGCAGCCGGGACAGGGGAGTGGACACTGAAGCTTTCTTT. Protein product: CASSRDRGVDTEAFF. This sequence joins TRBV4-1 and TRBJ1-1, with 10 bases aligning to TRBD1. Germline V lookup: CDR1 MGHRA, CDR2 YSYEKL. The V gene end was trimmed by 4 bases and the J gene end by 3 bases; junction bases not matched to a gene: 5. The length of the CDR3 is 15 residues.

CDR3 residues: CASSIPTENYGYTF. The CDR3, as DNA: TGTGCCAGTAGTATCCCGACAGAGAACTATGGCTACACCTTC. The chain combines TRBV19 with TRBJ1-2; possibly TRBD1 for D (5 bases). V was cut by 3 bases and J by 2 bases, with 10 bases left in between. CDR1 is LNHDA, CDR2 SQIVND, per germline (reference sequence). There are 14 residues in the CDR3.

The chain is built from TRBV30 and TRBJ1-1, with unresolved D. Trimming cost V 4 bases and J 1 base, with 13 bases left between them. The CDR3 totals 14 residues. Germline V gene lookup returns CDR1 GTSNPN and CDR2 SVGIG (reference sequence). CDR3 sequence (DNA): TGTGCCTGGACTACGGGGTTGGAGAACACTGAAGCTTTCTTT. It translates to CAWTTGLENTEAFF.

The V gene is TRBV15, the J gene TRBJ1-2; the match to TRBD1 covers 12 bases. The V and J ends lost 5 bases and 6 bases, in that order; junction bases with no gene match: 7. There are 15 residues in the CDR3. Germline CDR1 and CDR2: LNHNV and YYDKDF (reference sequence). This CDR3 reads CATSGDRGRIDGYTF. The CDR3 coding sequence is TGTGCCACCAGCGGGGACAGGGGGCGGATTGATGGCTACACCTTC.

This chain links TRBV4-2 with TRBJ2-7, with 8 bases identical to TRBD2. Germline trimming cut 3 bases from V and 2 bases from J; bases unmatched to any gene: 6. This CDR3 spans 15 amino acids. Germline CDR1 is LGHNA and CDR2 is YNFKEQ. In DNA, the CDR3 is TGTGCCAGCAGCCAGCCTACTAGCGGAGCCTACGAGCAGTACTTC. This encodes CASSQPTSGAYEQYF.

The V gene is TRBV7-9, the J gene TRBJ1-5, with TRBD1 as a possible D gene (5 bases). This CDR3 is built from 16 residues. The germline CDR1 and CDR2 sequences are SEHNR and FQNEAQ (reference sequence). V shed 0 bases and J shed 7 bases, with 16 bases lying between them. This chain's CDR3 is CASSLATGREEQPQHF. As DNA, the CDR3 is TGTGCCAGCAGCTTAGCGACGGGCAGGGAAGAACAGCCCCAGCATTTT.

The rearrangement links TRBV14 to TRBJ1-3, with D unresolved. This CDR3 has 13 amino acids. The V end lost 4 bases, the J end lost 12 bases, and 16 bases lay between the germline ends. CDR1 and CDR2 (germline): SGHDN, FVKESK. The CDR3 region has the DNA TGTGCCAGCAGCCTCGCCCCAGCAGGACTCATATATTTT. This gives the protein CASSLAPAGLIYF.

The chain has TRBV5-4 and TRBJ2-1; D is possibly TRBD1 or TRBD2 (6 bases each). Germline assignment: CDR1 SGHNT and CDR2 YYREEE (reference sequence). The CDR3 sequence is 15 residues long. The V gene lost 3 bases and the J gene lost 0 bases, with 10 bases spanning the gap. CDR3 in amino acids: CASSSGASSYNEQFF. CDR3 in DNA: TGTGCCAGCAGCTCGGGGGCCTCCTCCTACAATGAGCAGTTCTTC. The full variable domain, its missing parts supplied by reference TRBV5-4 and TRBJ2-1, is ETGVTQSPTHLIKTRGQQVTLRCSSQSGHNTVSWYQQALGQGPQFIFQYYREEENGRGNFPPRFSGLQFPNYSSELNVNALELDDSALYLCASSSGASSYNEQFFGPGTRLTVL.